The TCR beta chain under discussion was sequenced for a study of T cell responses to AZD1222 COVID-19 vaccine. Findings and limits, study-wide: The donors showed a predominance of white British ancestry and of females, with possible underestimation of clonal diversity. Baseline seropositives among AZD1222 recipients totaled only 5 or 6.

Germline V gene lookup returns CDR1 SGHRS and CDR2 YFSETQ. After removal of 0 bases from V and 5 bases from J, the junction contained 7 bases not matched to a gene. The CDR3 runs 16 residues. The data were produced by immunoSEQ multiplex PCR, yet TCRdb's version contains in-frame clones alone and is incomplete. This sample has 150,000 to 200,000 clones, with over 85% found just once. Comments on this clone: What it binds is not known.

This chain links TRBV5-1 with TRBJ2-1; 8 bases line up with TRBD2. The TCR comes from an adult who received the AZD1222 COVID-19 vaccine. The material was peripheral blood, obtained 28 days after the second AZD1222 dose. As DNA, the CDR3 is TGCGCCAGCAGCTTGGATGTCGGGGGGGCCAACAATGAGCAGTTCTTC. Amino acid sequence: CASSLDVGGANNEQFF.